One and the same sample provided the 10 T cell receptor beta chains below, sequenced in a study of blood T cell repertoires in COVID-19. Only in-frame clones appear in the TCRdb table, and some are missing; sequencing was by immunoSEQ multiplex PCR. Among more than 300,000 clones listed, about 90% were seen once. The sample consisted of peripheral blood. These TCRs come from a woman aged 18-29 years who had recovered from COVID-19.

The CDR3 DNA reads TGTGCCAGTAGTAGGGACAACTACGAGCAGTACGTC. It encodes CASSRDNYEQYV. The rearrangement joins TRBV19 to TRBJ2-7; D is possibly TRBD1 (6 bases). CDR3 size: 12 residues. Germline V gives CDR1 LNHDA, CDR2 SQIVND (reference sequence). V was pared by 4 bases and J by 3 bases, with 7 bases between.

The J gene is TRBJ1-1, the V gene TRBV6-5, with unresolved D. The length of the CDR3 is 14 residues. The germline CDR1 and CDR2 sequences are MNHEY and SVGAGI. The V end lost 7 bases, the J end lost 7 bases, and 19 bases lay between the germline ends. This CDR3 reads CASTESWAVGEAFF. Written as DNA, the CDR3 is TGTGCCAGCACCGAGAGTTGGGCAGTCGGTGAAGCTTTCTTT.

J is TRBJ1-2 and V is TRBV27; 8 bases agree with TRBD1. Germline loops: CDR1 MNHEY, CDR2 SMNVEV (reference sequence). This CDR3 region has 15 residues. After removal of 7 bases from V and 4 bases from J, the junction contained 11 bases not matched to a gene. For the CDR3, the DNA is TGTGCCAGCAAAACGACAGGGGCGCTTCCCTATGGCTACACCTTC. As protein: CASKTTGALPYGYTF.

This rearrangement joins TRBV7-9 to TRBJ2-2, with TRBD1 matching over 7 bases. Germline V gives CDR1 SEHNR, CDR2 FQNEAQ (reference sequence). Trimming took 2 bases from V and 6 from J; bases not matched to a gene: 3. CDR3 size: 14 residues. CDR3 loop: CASSLQGVSGELFF. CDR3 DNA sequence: TGTGCCAGCAGCTTACAGGGGGTCTCCGGGGAGCTGTTTTTT.

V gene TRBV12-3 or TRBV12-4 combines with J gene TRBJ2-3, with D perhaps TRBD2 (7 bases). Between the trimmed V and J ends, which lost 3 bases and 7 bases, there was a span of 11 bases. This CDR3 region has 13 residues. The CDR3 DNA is TGTGCCAGCAGTTTGGGAGGGGGAAATACGCAGTATTTT. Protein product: CASSLGGGNTQYF.

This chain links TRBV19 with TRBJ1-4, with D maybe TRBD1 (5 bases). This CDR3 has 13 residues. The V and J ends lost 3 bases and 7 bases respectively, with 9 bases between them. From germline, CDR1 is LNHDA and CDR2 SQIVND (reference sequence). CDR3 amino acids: CASSIQGGEKLFF. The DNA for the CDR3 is TGTGCCAGTAGTATTCAGGGTGGTGAAAAACTGTTTTTT.

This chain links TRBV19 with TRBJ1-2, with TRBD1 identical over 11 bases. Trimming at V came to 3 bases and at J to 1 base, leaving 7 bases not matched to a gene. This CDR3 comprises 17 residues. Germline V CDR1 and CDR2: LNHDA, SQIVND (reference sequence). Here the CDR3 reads CASSILGQGVYNYGYTF. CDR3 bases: TGTGCCAGTAGTATTTTGGGACAGGGGGTTTATAACTATGGCTACACCTTC.

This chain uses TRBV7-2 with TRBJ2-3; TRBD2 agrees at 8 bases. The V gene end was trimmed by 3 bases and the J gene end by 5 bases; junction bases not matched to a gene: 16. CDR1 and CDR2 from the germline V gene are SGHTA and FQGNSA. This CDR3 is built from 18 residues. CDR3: CASSLPRSGSVPGDTQYF. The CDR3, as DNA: TGTGCCAGCAGCTTGCCGCGGAGCGGGAGTGTCCCCGGAGATACGCAGTATTTT.

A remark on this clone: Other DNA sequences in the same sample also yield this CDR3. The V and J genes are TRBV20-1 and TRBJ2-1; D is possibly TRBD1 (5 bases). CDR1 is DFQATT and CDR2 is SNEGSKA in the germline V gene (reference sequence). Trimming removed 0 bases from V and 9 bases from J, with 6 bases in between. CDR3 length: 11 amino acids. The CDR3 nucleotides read TGCAGTGCTAGAGATAGGGGTGAGCAGTTCTTC. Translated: CSARDRGEQFF.

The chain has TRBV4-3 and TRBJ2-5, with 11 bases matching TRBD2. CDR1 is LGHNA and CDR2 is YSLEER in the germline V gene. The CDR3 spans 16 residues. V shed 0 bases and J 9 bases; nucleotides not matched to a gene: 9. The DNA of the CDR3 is TGCGCCAGCAGCCAAGATGGGTTAGCGGGGGGGGAGCCCCAGTACTTC. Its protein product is CASSQDGLAGGEPQYF.